A single sample gave rise to the 6 T cell receptor beta chains below, sequenced in a study of T-cell reconstitution after alpha-beta-depleted transplantation in children. Unique molecular identifiers were incorporated during preparation of the TCRbeta library. TCRdb analysed the PCR reads with MiXCR anew, one entry per CDR3 protein. The sample includes around 370,000 distinct CDR3 sequences, 15% to 20% seen only once; the top ten take around 43%. Sample: PBMCs, mostly from graft donor cells, taken 360 days after TCRalphabeta/CD19-depleted stem cell transplant. The receptor source for this set is a male patient between 2 and 10 years old who had a stem cell transplant for acute lymphoblastic leukemia, so the T cells may come from the graft donor.

The V gene is TRBV19, the J gene TRBJ2-1; the match to TRBD2 covers 11 bases. Germline loops: CDR1 LNHDA, CDR2 SQIVND (reference sequence). V shed 7 bases, J shed 6 bases, and the junction held 11 bases outside the gene matches. The CDR3 consists of 16 residues. CDR3 region: CASTHLASGRPNEQFF. The CDR3 coding sequence is TGTGCCAGTACCCATCTGGCTAGCGGGAGGCCCAATGAGCAGTTCTTC.

This clonotype has more than one count but fewer than ten. J is TRBJ2-7 and V is TRBV6-2 or TRBV6-3; TRBD1 matches at 7 bases. The CDR3 spans 12 residues. V was clipped by 8 bases and J by 9 bases; unmatched bases: 10. The V gene's germline CDR1 is MNHEY and CDR2 SVGEGT. The CDR3 here is CASRWTGRGQYF. The DNA for the CDR3 is TGTGCCAGCCGTTGGACAGGACGAGGGCAGTACTTC.

Only a few counts were recorded for this clonotype. V gene TRBV7-2 combines with J gene TRBJ1-6; D is possibly TRBD1 (6 bases). V gave up 7 bases and J gave up 4 bases, with 8 bases separating them. CDR1 is SGHTA and CDR2 is FQGNSA in the germline V gene. The CDR3 has 13 residues. The CDR3 DNA reads as TGTGCCAGCACAGGGGTTTATAATTCACCCCTCCACTTT. It encodes CASTGVYNSPLHF.

The rearrangement joins TRBV6-1 to TRBJ2-1; 8 bases map to TRBD2. V shed 10 bases and J 4 bases; nucleotides not matched to a gene: 12. Germline V gene sequence: CDR1 MNHNS, CDR2 SASEGT. This CDR3 contains 15 residues. The CDR3 coding sequence is TGTGCCACTCAGGGGAGTAGCGGGGATTACAATGAGCAGTTCTTC. Protein: CATQGSSGDYNEQFF.

V gene TRBV6-2 or TRBV6-3 combines with J gene TRBJ1-5; D is unclear. The CDR3 consists of 14 residues. The germline V gene has CDR1 MNHEY and CDR2 SVGEGT. Trimming took 6 bases from V and 4 from J, leaving 13 bases between them. The CDR3 spells CASSSRRLNQPQHF. The CDR3 region has the DNA TGTGCCAGCAGCTCCCGACGGCTGAATCAGCCCCAGCATTTT.

The chain combines TRBV6-5 with TRBJ2-1; 7 positions agree with TRBD2. The CDR3 consists of 12 residues. CDR1 is MNHEY, CDR2 SVGAGI, per germline. V dropped 2 bases and J dropped 10; count of bases not matched to a gene: 2. This CDR3 reads CASSYVGREQFF. CDR3 DNA: TGTGCCAGCAGTTACGTCGGGAGGGAGCAGTTCTTC.